What follows are 2 T cell receptor beta chains derived from one specimen sequenced in a study of T cell repertoires in cytomegalovirus infection. TCRdb re-called the reads with MiXCR, one entry per CDR3 protein. Of approximately 630,000 distinct CDR3 sequences listed, roughly 24% are singletons. The specimen was CD8+ T cells from PBMCs. The receptors were sampled from a human donor in good health (CMV status not recorded). Some clones in this sample may be carry-over from other donors' samples.

This clonotype was detected many times. V gene TRBV7-2 combines with J gene TRBJ2-1, with 12 bases identical to TRBD2. Germline CDR1 is SGHTA and CDR2 is FQGNSA. Germline trimming cut 2 bases from V and 0 bases from J; bases unmatched to any gene: 2. The CDR3 extends over 17 amino acids. CDR3 DNA: TGTGCCAGCAGCTTAACTAGCGGGGGGAGCTCCTACAATGAGCAGTTCTTC. Encoded protein: CASSLTSGGSSYNEQFF.

This clonotype was counted a few times. The chain uses TRBV4-1 and TRBJ1-2; D is perhaps TRBD1 (6 bases). The CDR3 extends over 15 amino acids. CDR1 is MGHRA and CDR2 is YSYEKL in the germline V gene. V was shortened by 4 bases and J by 6 bases, with 18 bases between the two germline ends. CDR3 bases: TGCGCCAGCAGCCGACGAGACACTGGACAGAATGGCTACACCTTC. The encoded protein is CASSRRDTGQNGYTF.